This is a list of T cell receptor beta chains from one sample in a study of OX40 agonist ivuxolimab in advanced cancers. Some clones are missing from TCRdb's copy, which holds only in-frame ones; the method was immunoSEQ multiplex PCR. The sample lists some 94,000 clones; roughly 89% were seen once. The starting material was CD4+ or CD8+ T cells sorted from blood, obtained in a trial of the OX40 agonist ivuxolimab. The receptors come from an adult with an advanced solid tumor such as melanoma, head and neck, liver or kidney cancer. The CDR3 runs from the conserved cysteine through the conserved F or W. A D gene is named only where the DNA matches it firmly.

TRBD1,TRBJ1-1,TRBV6-5,TGTGCCAGCAGTTCTCGACACCAAGCAGGGGGTATTGAAGCTTTCTTT,CASSSRHQAGGIEAFF
-,TRBJ2-5,TRBV9,TGTGCCAGCAGCGTAGATTTAGGAGAGACCCAGTACTTC,CASSVDLGETQYF
-,TRBJ2-2,TRBV18,TGTGCCAGCTCACCATTAGCCCTTAACACCGGGGAGCTGTTTTTT,CASSPLALNTGELFF
-,TRBJ1-5,TRBV7-3,TGTGCCAGCAGCCGCGGGGGGGATCAGCCCCAGCATTTT,CASSRGGDQPQHF
TRBD1,TRBJ2-1,TRBV29-1,TGCAGCGGGAGGGACAGGGGGCCGGCGAGGTCTGAGCAGTTCTTC,CSGRDRGPARSEQFF
-,TRBJ1-5,TRBV7-2,TGTGCCAGCAGCTTAAGGGCCTCCATAGGGTTACAGCCCCAGCATTTT,CASSLRASIGLQPQHF
-,TRBJ1-2,TRBV7-2,TGTGCCAGCAGCTCGGGTCTCTATGGCTACACCTTC,CASSSGLYGYTF
TRBD1,TRBJ1-2,TRBV28,TGTGCCAGCAGTTCCTACCGGGACAGGGCATCGATCTATGGCTACACCTTC,CASSSYRDRASIYGYTF
-,TRBJ2-4,TRBV19,TGTGCCAGTAGTAACAGATCTAGGGGAAACATTCAGTACTTC,CASSNRSRGNIQYF
-,TRBJ2-6,TRBV11-3,TGTGCCAGCAGGGGGGGACTGGCCCCTGGGGCCAACGTCCTGACTTTC,CASRGGLAPGANVLTF
-,TRBJ1-1,TRBV30,TGTGCCTGGAGTGGCCCGACAGTGAACACTGAAGCTTTCTTT,CAWSGPTVNTEAFF